This entry is about one T cell receptor beta chain. Patients aged 18 to 65 had newly diagnosed hyperthyroidism that had lasted under 2 months. The sample comes from a study of T cells in Graves' hyperthyroidism and ophthalmopathy. There were TCR beta CDR3 regions amplified from RNA transcripts. TCR CDR3 underwent first-round RT-PCR with the HTBI primer set. TCRdb independently ran MiXCR on the multiplex PCR reads; one entry per CDR3 protein. The data contain about 280,000 distinct CDR3 sequences, around 25% of them singletons. This CDR3 has 13 amino acids. Germline V gene sequence: CDR1 DFQATT, CDR2 SNEGSKA (reference sequence). The V gene end was trimmed by 6 bases and the J gene end by 5 bases; junction bases not matched to a gene: 5.

Source material: blood. The chain links TRBV20-1 to TRBJ2-5; 11 nucleotides line up with TRBD2. This TCR came from a man aged 35 to 55 with Graves' hyperthyroidism that later progressed to Graves' ophthalmopathy. Here the CDR3 DNA reads TGCAGTGCCGCAACTAGCGGGAGCGAGACCCAGTACTTC. As protein: CSAATSGSETQYF.